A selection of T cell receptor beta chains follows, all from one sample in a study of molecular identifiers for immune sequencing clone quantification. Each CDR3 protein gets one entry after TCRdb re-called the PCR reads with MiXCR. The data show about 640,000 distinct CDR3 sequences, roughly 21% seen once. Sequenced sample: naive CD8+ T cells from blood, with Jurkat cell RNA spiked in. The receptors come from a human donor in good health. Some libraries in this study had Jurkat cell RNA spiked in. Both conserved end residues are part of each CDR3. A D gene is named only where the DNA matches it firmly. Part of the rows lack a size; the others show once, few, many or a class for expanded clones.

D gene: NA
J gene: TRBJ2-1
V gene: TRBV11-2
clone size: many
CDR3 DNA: TGTGCCAGCAGCCTGATTCAAGGCTACAATGAGCAGTTCTTC
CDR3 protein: CASSLIQGYNEQFF

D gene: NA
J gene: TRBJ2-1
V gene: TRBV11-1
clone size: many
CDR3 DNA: TGTGCCAGCAGCTCCAGGGTCCTTGCCTACAATGAGCAGTTCTTC
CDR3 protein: CASSSRVLAYNEQFF

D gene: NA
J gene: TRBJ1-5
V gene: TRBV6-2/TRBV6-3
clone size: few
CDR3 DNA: TGTGCCAGCAGTCACGACGAGGGCAGCCCAGGGCCCCAGCATTTT
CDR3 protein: CASSHDEGSPGPQHF

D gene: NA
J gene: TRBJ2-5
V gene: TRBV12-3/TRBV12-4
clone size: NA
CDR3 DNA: TGTGCCAGCAGTTCGGACAGTGAACTGACGGAGACCCAGTACTTC
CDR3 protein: CASSSDSELTETQYF

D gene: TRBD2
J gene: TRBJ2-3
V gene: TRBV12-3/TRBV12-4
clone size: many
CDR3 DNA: TGTGCCAGCAGTTTTTTAGCGGGGGGGCAAGATACGCAGTATTTT
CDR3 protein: CASSFLAGGQDTQYF

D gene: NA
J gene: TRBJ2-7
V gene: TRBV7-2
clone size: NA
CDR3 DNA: TGTGCCAGCAGCTCCAGTCATGGATCCTACGAGCAGTACTTC
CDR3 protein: CASSSSHGSYEQYF

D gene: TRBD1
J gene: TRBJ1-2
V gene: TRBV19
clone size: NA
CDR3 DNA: TGTGCCAGTACCCGGGGACAGGCGAACTATGGCTACACCTTC
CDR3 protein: CASTRGQANYGYTF

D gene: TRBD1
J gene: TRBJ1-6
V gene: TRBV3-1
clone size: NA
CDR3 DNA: TGTGCCAGCAGCCCCGACAGGGCGGAAGAAGGCGAGAATTCACCCCTCCACTTT
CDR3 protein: CASSPDRAEEGENSPLHF

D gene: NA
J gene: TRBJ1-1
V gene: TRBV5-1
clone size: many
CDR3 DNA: TGCGCCAGCAGCTGGACGGTGAGGAGCGTGAACACTGAAGCTTTCTTT
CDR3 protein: CASSWTVRSVNTEAFF

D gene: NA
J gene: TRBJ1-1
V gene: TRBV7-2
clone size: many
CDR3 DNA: TGTGCCAGCAGCTTCCGGGCTCTGAACACTGAAGCTTTCTTT
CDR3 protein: CASSFRALNTEAFF

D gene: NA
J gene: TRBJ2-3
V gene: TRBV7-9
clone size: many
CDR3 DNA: TGTGCCAGCAGCTTCGAATGGACTGGTGATACGCAGTATTTT
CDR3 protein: CASSFEWTGDTQYF

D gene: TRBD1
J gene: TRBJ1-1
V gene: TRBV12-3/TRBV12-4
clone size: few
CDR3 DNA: TGTGCCAGCAGCGAACCCGGGACAGGGGTGAGTTTTGTACGGGAAGCTTTCTTT
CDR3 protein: CASSEPGTGVSFVREAFF

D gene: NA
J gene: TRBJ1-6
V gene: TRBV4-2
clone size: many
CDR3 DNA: TGTGCCAGCAGCCAAGATCGGGTAGCGAGTTCACCCCTCCACTTT
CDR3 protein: CASSQDRVASSPLHF

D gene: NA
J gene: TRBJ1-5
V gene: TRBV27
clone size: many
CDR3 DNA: TGTGCCAGCAGTTTACCAAATCAGCCCCAGCATTTT
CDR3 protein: CASSLPNQPQHF

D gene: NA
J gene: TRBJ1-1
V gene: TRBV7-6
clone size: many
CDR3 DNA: TGTGCCAGCAGCCACCTCTCATATAACACTGAAGCTTTCTTT
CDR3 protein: CASSHLSYNTEAFF

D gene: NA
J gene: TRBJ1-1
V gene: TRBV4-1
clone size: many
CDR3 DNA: TGCGCCAGCAGCCCTCAGGAAGCACTAAAAGCTTTCTTT
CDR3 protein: CASSPQEALKAFF

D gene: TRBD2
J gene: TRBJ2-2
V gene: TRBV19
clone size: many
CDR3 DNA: TGCGCCAGCAGTATAGCGGGCAACACCGGGGAGCTGTTTTTT
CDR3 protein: CASSIAGNTGELFF

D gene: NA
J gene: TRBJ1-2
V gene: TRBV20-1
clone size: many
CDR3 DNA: TGCAGTGCTAGTTTCAGCCCAGGACCTGATGGCTACACCTTC
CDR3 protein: CSASFSPGPDGYTF

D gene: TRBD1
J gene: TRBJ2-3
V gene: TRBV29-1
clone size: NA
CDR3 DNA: TGCAGCGTTGAAACGACAGGGGGCGGCGATACGCAGTATTTT
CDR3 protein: CSVETTGGGDTQYF

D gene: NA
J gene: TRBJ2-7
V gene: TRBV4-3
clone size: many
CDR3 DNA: TGCGCCAGCAGCCGCTACACGGTAGAGGAGCAGTACTTC
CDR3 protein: CASSRYTVEEQYF

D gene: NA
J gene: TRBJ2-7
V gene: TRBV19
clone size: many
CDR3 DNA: TGTGCCAGTAGTATAGATGAGGCAGGAGGGAGCTACGAGCAGTACTTC
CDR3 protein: CASSIDEAGGSYEQYF

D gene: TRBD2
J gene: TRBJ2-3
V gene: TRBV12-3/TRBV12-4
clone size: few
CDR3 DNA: TGTGCCAGCGACCAGCGGGAGGGCACAGATACGCAGTATTTT
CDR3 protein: CASDQREGTDTQYF

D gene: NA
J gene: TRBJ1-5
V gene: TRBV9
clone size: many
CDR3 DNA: TGTGCCAGCAGCGTAGACGGGGTAAGCAATCAGCCCCAGCATTTT
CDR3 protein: CASSVDGVSNQPQHF

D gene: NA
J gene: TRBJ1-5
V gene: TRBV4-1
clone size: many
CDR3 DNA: TGCGCCAGCAGCCAAGACAGGGCGTATCAGCCCCAGCATTTT
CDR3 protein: CASSQDRAYQPQHF

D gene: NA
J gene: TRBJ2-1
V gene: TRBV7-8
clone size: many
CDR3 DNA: TGTGCCAGCAGCTCCTCAAACCGACTAGGTACCTACAATGAGCAGTTCTTC
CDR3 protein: CASSSSNRLGTYNEQFF

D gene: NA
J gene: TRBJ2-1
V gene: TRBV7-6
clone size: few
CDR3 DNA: TGTGCCAGCAGCTTAGCGGGGGCTCCCTCCTACAATGAGCAGTTCTTC
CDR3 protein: CASSLAGAPSYNEQFF

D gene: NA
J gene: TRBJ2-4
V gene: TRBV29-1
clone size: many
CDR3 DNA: TGCAGCGTTGATGCGGGATTCAAAAACATTCAGTACTTC
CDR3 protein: CSVDAGFKNIQYF